What follows is one T cell receptor beta chain and its context. The antigen remains undetermined. At one boundary the junction diverges from the germline segment, which might be a read error. The record originates from a study of identical twins. Findings and caveats of the study: Twins' excess sharing was less marked for out-of-frame beta sequences. While abundant cord blood beta clonotypes carried fewer insertions, memory repertoires showed no such pattern.

A universal primer site was incorporated via template switching, and the cDNA contained unique molecular identifiers. TCRdb ran MiXCR on the 5' RACE reads and lists one entry per CDR3 protein. The table has 570,000 or so distinct CDR3 sequences, 7.5% to 10% seen once. The CDR3 extends over 14 amino acids. Germline values: CDR1 SGHTA, CDR2 FQGNSA. These data also formed part of another study, on yellow fever vaccine responses in identical twins. That report adds: Vaccine T cell responses of twins reportedly seemed partly convergent and partly personalized.

Sequenced material: PBMCs. The V call is TRBV7-2, the J call TRBJ2-7, with D tentatively TRBD1 (6 bases). This clonotype was obtained from a woman under 30 in good health. The CDR3 DNA is TGTGCCAGCAGCCCCCCAGGGGCCCAAATCCTCCCCACCTTC. It codes for CASSPPGAQILPTF.